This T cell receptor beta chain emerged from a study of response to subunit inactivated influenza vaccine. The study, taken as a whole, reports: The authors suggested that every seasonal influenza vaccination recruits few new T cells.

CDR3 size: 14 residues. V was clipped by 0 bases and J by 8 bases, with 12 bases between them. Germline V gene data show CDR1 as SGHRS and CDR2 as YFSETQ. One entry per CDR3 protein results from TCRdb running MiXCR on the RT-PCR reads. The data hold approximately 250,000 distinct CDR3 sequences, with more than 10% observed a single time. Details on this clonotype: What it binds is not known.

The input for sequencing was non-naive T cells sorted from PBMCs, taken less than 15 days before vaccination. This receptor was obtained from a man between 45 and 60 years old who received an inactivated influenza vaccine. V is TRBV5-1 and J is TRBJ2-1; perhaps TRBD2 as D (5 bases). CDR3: CASSLEASRYEQFF. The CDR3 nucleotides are TGCGCCAGCAGCTTGGAGGCTAGCCGCTATGAGCAGTTCTTC.